Here is one T cell receptor beta chain with its context. This clonotype was detected many times. Its specific antigen is unknown. No per-base quality is available; no much larger clone lies one base away. The data are from a study of early T cells in non-severe SARS-CoV-2 infection (dated by TCRdb to 2020 to 2023). Broadly, across the study: TCR sequencing used bulk RNA from unsorted whole blood, so alpha and beta chains could not be paired.

Library method: 5' RACE. Sequencing used a NextSeq 500. The TCR library protocol attached unique molecular identifiers to individual cDNA molecules to correct for sequencing error and PCR bias. TCR alpha and beta chains were both sequenced, and the abundances of alpha and beta sequences in each sample were closely correlated with each other. From the authors' description of their analysis: V gene, J gene and CDR3 annotation of TCR sequences was performed with Decombinator V4. Expanded TCRs were defined as changing significantly between any two time points under a Poisson model with p below 0.0001. TCR abundances were normalised to the total number of TCRs sequenced per sample and were expressed as counts per million. MAIT TCRs were defined by TRAV1-2 paired with TRAJ12, TRAJ20 or TRAJ33, and iNKT TCRs by TRAV10 paired with TRAJ18. VDJdb, accessed 1 November 2021, was searched for CMV, EBV and SARS-CoV-2 annotated TCRs, excluding TCRs annotated for multiple antigens. Starting from the raw public reads, TCRdb applied fastp trimming at Q25, assembled clones with MiXCR and retained in-frame beta chains. A single entry per CDR3 protein holds the most common genes and DNA from its merged rows. It is TCRdb's table, rather than the study itself, that gives the V and J calls and clone size. The sample contains approximately 64,000 distinct CDR3 sequences, roughly a sixth of them found a single time. The leading ten clones occupy almost 9% of the sample.

Set within a cohort of healthcare workers in London, UK, this nested case-control study involved weekly PCR testing of nasopharyngeal swabs along with blood sampling. Healthcare workers were recruited between 23 and 31 March 2020, during the week of the UK lockdown, and were followed weekly for up to about 16 weeks. Summary of the overall study and its limitations: VDJdb matching was skewed toward anti-spike CD8 responses, so virus-specific expansions were likely underestimated and private and CD4 specificities were missed.

The CDR3 runs 17 residues from the cysteine to the phenylalanine. The entry retains the CDR3 DNA only, 51 bases that are in frame from base 1. CDR1 and CDR2 were assigned from the germline V gene (reference sequence) as DFQATT and SNEGSKA. Relative to germline, V is missing 1 base and J is missing 1 base, with 10 bases of the junction outside any gene match. The TCR comes from an adult who was a healthcare worker with PCR-confirmed SARS-CoV-2 infection or an uninfected control (not recorded which). In this chain, TRBV20-1 is recombined with TRBJ2-1; 7 bases in between match TRBD2. Sample: whole blood, taken at baseline. The CDR3 reads CSARALASGRSYNEQFF. The nucleotide sequence is given as TGCAGTGCTAGAGCTTTGGCTAGCGGAAGGTCCTACAATGAGCAGTTCTTC.